This T cell receptor beta chain is from a study of regulatory T cells in long-lasting Graves disease. The TCR beta library used iRepertoire HTBI primers with Arm-PCR amplification of CDR3. One entry per CDR3 protein results from TCRdb running MiXCR on the multiplex PCR reads. This table holds around 500,000 distinct CDR3 sequences, around 21% found once. The sample's time point: persistent/refractory GD, antithyroid drugs over 5 years with positive TRAb. The TCR library was made from RNA that had been extracted from PBMCs in TRIzol. From an endocrinology department in Xi'an, China, came the patients. A few counts support this clonotype. Its target is unknown. Study-wide points: For persistent Graves' patients, TCR diversity was lower than for newly diagnosed ones.

The receptor comes from a female donor with Graves disease. Sequencing used peripheral blood mononuclear cells (PBMCs), obtained when the disease was refractory, from a patient treated with antithyroid drugs.

CDR3 nucleotide sequence: TGTGCCAGCACCTCGACAGGGGACACCGGGGAGCTGTTTTTT. It specifies CASTSTGDTGELFF. The chain combines TRBV7-9 with TRBJ2-2; 8 bases fit TRBD1. The CDR3 covers 14 residues. Trimming cost V 7 bases and J 3 bases; bases outside gene matches: 4. The germline V gene encodes CDR1 SEHNR and CDR2 FQNEAQ (reference sequence).